These T cell receptor beta chains were read from a single sample in a study of post-analysis software for immune sequencing data. One entry per CDR3 protein, called by TCRdb with MiXCR from the PCR reads. The sample lists 350,000 to 450,000 distinct CDR3 sequences; 30% to 45% were seen once. Source material: blood. The receptors were gathered from a girl between 5 and 17 years old with multiple sclerosis. CDR3s include the opening cysteine and the closing phenylalanine or tryptophan. Each record gives: V gene, clone size, D gene, J gene, CDR3 DNA, CDR3 protein. The D gene is left open where the match is weak. Clone size is given for some rows only: seen once, a few or many times, or a class if the clone is expanded.

TRBV28	.	TRBD2	TRBJ2-5	TGTGCCAGCAGCCTGAACCCGTGGACTAGCGGGGGCCAAGGGGAGACCCAGTACTTC	CASSLNPWTSGGQGETQYF
TRBV20-1	.	TRBD2	TRBJ2-1	TGCAGTGCACAACCCGGGACTAGCGGGAAATATGAGCAGTTCTTC	CSAQPGTSGKYEQFF
TRBV11-2	.	.	TRBJ2-7	TGTGCCAGCAGCTACCCAGGTCGGCACGAGCAGTACTTC	CASSYPGRHEQYF
TRBV5-1	few	TRBD2	TRBJ2-7	TGCGCCAGCAGCTTGACGGGGGGGCCTTGGGAGCAGTACTTC	CASSLTGGPWEQYF
TRBV7-3	.	TRBD2	TRBJ2-3	TGTGCCAGCAGCTTAGATGTCGGGGGGGGAATAACAGATACGCAGTATTTT	CASSLDVGGGITDTQYF
TRBV12-3/TRBV12-4	.	.	TRBJ1-1	TGTGCCAGCAGTCCCACCGGACAACTTAACACTGAAGCTTTCTTT	CASSPTGQLNTEAFF
TRBV7-2	few	TRBD1	TRBJ2-7	TGTGCCAGCAGCTTAGTTGGGTCAGGGGGTTACGAGCAGTACTTC	CASSLVGSGGYEQYF
TRBV5-1	.	TRBD1	TRBJ1-4	TGCGCCAGCAGCTCAGGGGGCGTTGGAGAAAAACTGTTTTTT	CASSSGGVGEKLFF
TRBV7-9	.	.	TRBJ2-7	TGTGCCAGCAGTTCCGACGGAGAGAGCTCCTACGAGCAGTACTTC	CASSSDGESSYEQYF
TRBV24-1	few	TRBD1	TRBJ2-1	TGTGCCACCAGTGATTCGGACAGGGGGTCCTACAATGAGCAGTTCTTC	CATSDSDRGSYNEQFF
TRBV18	few	.	TRBJ2-1	TGTGCCAGCTCACCCACCAGACAGGAGTACAATGAGCAGTTCTTC	CASSPTRQEYNEQFF
TRBV4-1	.	.	TRBJ1-1	TGCGCCAGCAGCCAATCATTCCGGCGGACGTCGCCTGAAGCTTTCTTT	CASSQSFRRTSPEAFF
TRBV5-1	.	.	TRBJ2-3	TGCGCCAGCAGCTTGGCTGGGGACACCACGCAGTATTTT	CASSLAGDTTQYF
TRBV20-1	.	.	TRBJ2-1	TGCAGTGCTAGAGCGGACGCACCAAATGAGCAGTTCTTC	CSARADAPNEQFF
TRBV5-1	.	TRBD1	TRBJ1-6	TGCGCCAGCAGCCTACGACAGGGAGATAATTCACCCCTCCACTTT	CASSLRQGDNSPLHF
TRBV7-2	few	.	TRBJ2-5	TGTGCCAGCAGCTTAGTAGCGCAAGAGACCCAGTACTTC	CASSLVAQETQYF
TRBV11-2	once	.	TRBJ1-1	TGTGCCAGCAGCTTTTGGGGACAAACGAACACTGAAGCTTTCTTT	CASSFWGQTNTEAFF
TRBV13	few	.	TRBJ1-5	TGTGCCAGCAGCAAGGGCTTACGTGGCAATCAGCCCCAGCATTTT	CASSKGLRGNQPQHF
TRBV5-6	.	.	TRBJ2-2	TGTGCCAGCAGCTTCTCAGCGAACACCGGGGAGCTGTTTTTT	CASSFSANTGELFF
TRBV20-1	.	TRBD1	TRBJ2-7	TGCAGTGCCGAAGCCCCGGGACAGGCTTCCAACGAGCAGTACTTC	CSAEAPGQASNEQYF
TRBV5-1	.	.	TRBJ1-1	TGCGCCAGCAGCACAGTAAGACAGGTTATCAACACTGAAGCTTTCTTT	CASSTVRQVINTEAFF
TRBV4-1	.	.	TRBJ1-1	TGCGCCAGCAGCCAAGCGACAGGAATGAACACTGAAGCTTTCTTT	CASSQATGMNTEAFF
TRBV7-9	few	.	TRBJ1-4	TGTGCCAGCAGCCCCGTCAGGGGTTATGAAAAACTGTTTTTT	CASSPVRGYEKLFF
TRBV4-2	few	TRBD2	TRBJ2-3	TGTGCCAGCAGCCCCCGCTTCGGCGGCATAGCGGGGATAGATACGCAGTATTTT	CASSPRFGGIAGIDTQYF
TRBV9	.	TRBD1	TRBJ1-5	TGTGCCAGCAGCGACACAGGGGGCCCCGGTCAGCCCCAGCATTTT	CASSDTGGPGQPQHF
TRBV19	few	.	TRBJ1-1	TGTGCCAGTAGTATAGGGAACACTGAAGCTTTCTTT	CASSIGNTEAFF
TRBV6-5	.	TRBD2	TRBJ2-1	TGTGCCAGCAGTTACTCGGGGACTAACTACAATGAGCAGTTCTTC	CASSYSGTNYNEQFF
TRBV3-1	few	.	TRBJ1-5	TGTGCCAGCAGCCCGCCGGGGGGGAGCAATCAGCCCCAGCATTTT	CASSPPGGSNQPQHF
TRBV29-1	few	.	TRBJ2-1	TGCAGCGCAACCAAGAGGGGATCTCAGGGTTTAAGCGACAATGAGCAGTTCTTC	CSATKRGSQGLSDNEQFF
TRBV9	few	.	TRBJ2-3	TGTGCCAGCAGCGTAGGAAGGGGACTTAGCACAGATACGCAGTATTTT	CASSVGRGLSTDTQYF
TRBV6-5	.	.	TRBJ1-5	TGTGCCAGCAGTCCCCGGCAGGCTAGCAATCAGCCCCAGCATTTT	CASSPRQASNQPQHF
TRBV5-6	few	TRBD1	TRBJ2-1	TGTGCCAGCAGCTCGGGACAGAATTTCTACAATGAGCAGTTCTTC	CASSSGQNFYNEQFF
TRBV7-2	few	TRBD1	TRBJ2-7	TGTGCCAGCAGCTTAGGTCCGGGACAGGGGGAATACGAGCAGTACTTC	CASSLGPGQGEYEQYF
TRBV4-3	many	TRBD2	TRBJ2-1	TGCGCCAGCAGCCAAGTAGCGGGGGGGTACAATGAGCAGTTCTTC	CASSQVAGGYNEQFF
TRBV4-3	few	TRBD1	TRBJ2-1	TGCGCCAGCAGCCAATCCAACGACAGGGTTTACAATGAGCAGTTCTTC	CASSQSNDRVYNEQFF
TRBV15	.	TRBD2	TRBJ2-7	TGTGCCACCAGCAAGGTGACTAGCGGGAGTTACGAGCAGTACTTC	CATSKVTSGSYEQYF
TRBV12-3/TRBV12-4	.	.	TRBJ2-2	TGTGCCAGCAGTTTAGGATTTGAGCTGTTTTTT	CASSLGFELFF
TRBV4-3	.	.	TRBJ1-1	TGCGCCAGCAGCCAAGATAGGCTTGCGGGGATGAACACTGAAGCTTTCTTT	CASSQDRLAGMNTEAFF
TRBV7-3	.	.	TRBJ2-5	TGTGCCAGCAGCCCCCTCCCGGGGGTGGGGGAGACCCAGTACTTC	CASSPLPGVGETQYF
TRBV12-3/TRBV12-4	.	TRBD2	TRBJ2-3	TGTGCCAGCAGTTTTCTAGCGGGGAGCACAGATACGCAGTATTTT	CASSFLAGSTDTQYF
TRBV11-3	.	.	TRBJ2-7	TGTGCCAGCAGCTTAGCAGACCCCTTTGACTACGAGCAGTACTTC	CASSLADPFDYEQYF
TRBV7-9	.	TRBD2	TRBJ2-3	TGTGCCAGCAGCTTACCCCCAGGGACTAGCGGTTTCACAGATACGCAGTATTTT	CASSLPPGTSGFTDTQYF
TRBV6-2/TRBV6-3	many	TRBD1	TRBJ2-4	TGTGCCAGCAGTGACAGACAGGGTACGAACATTCAGTACTTC	CASSDRQGTNIQYF
TRBV20-1	.	TRBD1	TRBJ2-7	TGCAGTGCTAGATCCGGGACAGGGGGCTCCGAGCAGTACTTC	CSARSGTGGSEQYF
TRBV4-1	.	.	TRBJ2-7	TGCGCCAGCAGCCATTCGATGGCCCGGGGCGAGCAGTACTTC	CASSHSMARGEQYF
TRBV7-8	.	.	TRBJ2-1	TGTGCCAGCACGAAGGATCGTTGGAATGAGCAGTTCTTC	CASTKDRWNEQFF
TRBV29-1	few	.	TRBJ2-3	TGCAGCGTTGAAATGTGGCGGGGAACAGATACGCAGTATTTT	CSVEMWRGTDTQYF
TRBV7-8	.	.	TRBJ1-4	TGTGCCAGCAGCTTAAGGGCAGGGAGTAATGAAAAACTGTTTTTT	CASSLRAGSNEKLFF
TRBV5-1	.	.	TRBJ1-1	TGCGCCAGCAGCTCTTCGGGGGCGAAGAGCACTGAAGCTTTCTTT	CASSSSGAKSTEAFF
TRBV4-1	.	.	TRBJ2-1	TGCGCCAGCAGCCAGTCGGGACTCAACAATGAGCAGTGCTTC	CASSQSGLNNEQCF
TRBV29-1	.	TRBD1	TRBJ1-6	TGCAGCGTTGTGATAGGGGACAGCCCCAATTCACCCCTCCACTTT	CSVVIGDSPNSPLHF
TRBV6-6	.	.	TRBJ1-2	TGTGCCAGCAGTTTTCCGGCCGGGGCGGGCTATGGCTACACCTTC	CASSFPAGAGYGYTF
TRBV12-3/TRBV12-4	many	.	TRBJ1-1	TGTGCCAGCAGTTTGGGCACTGAAGCTTTCTTT	CASSLGTEAFF
TRBV4-3	few	.	TRBJ1-1	TGCGCCAGCAGCCAAGAATTTGAGACAACTGAAGCTTTCTTT	CASSQEFETTEAFF
TRBV5-1	.	.	TRBJ2-1	TGCGCCAGGAGGGGGGCGCGAAGAAAGTTCTTC	CARRGARRKFF
TRBV5-8	.	.	TRBJ2-5	TGTGCCAGCAGCTCCAGGGGGGCGGAGGAGACCCAGTACTTC	CASSSRGAEETQYF
TRBV18	.	TRBD2	TRBJ2-1	TGTGCCAGCCCACAACTAGCGGGGGAGTTCAATGAGCAGTTCTTC	CASPQLAGEFNEQFF
TRBV5-8	.	TRBD1	TRBJ1-2	TGTGCCAGCAGCTTGGTTCGACCGTGGCAGCAGGGGGGCAACTATGGCTACACCTTC	CASSLVRPWQQGGNYGYTF
TRBV25-1	few	.	TRBJ2-5	TGTGCCAGCAGTGGAGGGGTCCGGTACGAGACCCAGTACTTC	CASSGGVRYETQYF
TRBV9	.	.	TRBJ2-3	TGTGCCAGCAGCGTAGAATCAGATACGCAGTATTTT	CASSVESDTQYF